The clone carrying this T cell receptor beta chain was counted many times. Antigen: not known. From the reads, TCRdb called clonotypes with MiXCR, one entry per CDR3 protein. The top ten hold roughly 50% of the sample, which has some 110,000 distinct CDR3 sequences, 30% to 40% seen once. The entry originates in a study of T cell repertoires in cytomegalovirus infection. Background on the study: In public TCR beta signatures, there were indications of both CMV infection and matching HLA type.

This CDR3 contains 15 residues. CDR1 MNHEY and CDR2 SVGAGI come from the germline V gene. After removal of 8 bases from V and 6 bases from J, the junction contained 14 bases not matched to a gene. Study-level findings and limits: In two of eight donors, the top clonotype was HLA-C-restricted CMV-specific.

The chain links TRBV6-5 to TRBJ1-2, with 8 bases that match TRBD1. Source: CD8+ T cells from cultured PBMCs, taken from culture after CMV antigen stimulation. This clonotype was obtained from a human donor in good health (CMV status not recorded). Some clones in this sample may be carry-over from other donors' samples. CDR3 sequence (DNA): TGTGCCAGCTGGACAGGGTGGGATTTGGACGATGGCTACACCTTC. Its translation: CASWTGWDLDDGYTF.